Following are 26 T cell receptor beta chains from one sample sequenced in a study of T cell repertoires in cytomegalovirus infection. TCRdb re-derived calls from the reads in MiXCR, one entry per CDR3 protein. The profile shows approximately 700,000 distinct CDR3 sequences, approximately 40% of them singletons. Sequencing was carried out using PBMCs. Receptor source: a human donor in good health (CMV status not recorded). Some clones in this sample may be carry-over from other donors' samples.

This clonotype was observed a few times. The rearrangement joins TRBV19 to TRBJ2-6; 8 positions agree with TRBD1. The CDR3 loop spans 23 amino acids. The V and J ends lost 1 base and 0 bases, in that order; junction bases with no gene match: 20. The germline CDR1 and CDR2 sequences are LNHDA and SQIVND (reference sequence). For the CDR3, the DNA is TGTGCCAGTAGTATAGGGAAGGAGTCGGAGAAAGGGACAGGCCTCTCTGGGGCCAACGTCCTGACTTTC. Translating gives CASSIGKESEKGTGLSGANVLTF. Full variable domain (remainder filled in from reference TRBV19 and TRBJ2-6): DGGITQSPKYLFRKEGQNVTLSCEQNLNHDAMYWYRQDPGQGLRLIYYSQIVNDFQKGDIAEGYSVSREKKESFPLTVTSAQKNPTAFYLCASSIGKESEKGTGLSGANVLTFGAGSRLTVL.

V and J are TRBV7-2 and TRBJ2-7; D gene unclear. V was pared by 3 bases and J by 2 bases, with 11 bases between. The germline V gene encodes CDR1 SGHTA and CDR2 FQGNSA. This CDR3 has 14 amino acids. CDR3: CASSLYQATYEQYF. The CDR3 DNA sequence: TGTGCCAGCAGCTTGTACCAGGCGACCTACGAGCAGTACTTC.

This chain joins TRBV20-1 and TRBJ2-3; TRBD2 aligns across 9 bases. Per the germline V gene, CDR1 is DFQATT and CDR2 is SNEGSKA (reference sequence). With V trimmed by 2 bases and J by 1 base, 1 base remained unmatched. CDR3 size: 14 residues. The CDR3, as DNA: TGCAGTGCTAGATCTAGCGGGGGCACAGATACGCAGTATTTT. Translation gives CSARSSGGTDTQYF.

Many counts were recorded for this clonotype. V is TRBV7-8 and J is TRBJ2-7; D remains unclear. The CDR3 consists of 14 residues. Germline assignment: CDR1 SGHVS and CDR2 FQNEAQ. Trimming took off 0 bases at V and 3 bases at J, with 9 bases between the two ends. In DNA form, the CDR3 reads TGTGCCAGCAGCTTAGCTGTGGTCGACTACGAGCAGTACTTC. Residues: CASSLAVVDYEQYF.

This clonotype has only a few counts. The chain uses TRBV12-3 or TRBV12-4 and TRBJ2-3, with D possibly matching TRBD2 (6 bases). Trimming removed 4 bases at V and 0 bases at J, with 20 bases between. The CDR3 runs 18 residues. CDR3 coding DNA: TGTGCCAGCAGTTCCGGGACTCGAGTACTTTCTAGCACAGATACGCAGTATTTT. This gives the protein CASSSGTRVLSSTDTQYF.

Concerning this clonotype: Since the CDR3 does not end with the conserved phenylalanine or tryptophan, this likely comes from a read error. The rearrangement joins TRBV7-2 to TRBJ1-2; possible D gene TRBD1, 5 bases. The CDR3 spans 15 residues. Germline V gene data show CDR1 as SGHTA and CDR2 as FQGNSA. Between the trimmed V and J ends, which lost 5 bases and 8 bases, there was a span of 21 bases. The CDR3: CASSPRPGPRRGYTV. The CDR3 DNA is TGTGCCAGCAGCCCCCGACCGGGACCGCGACGCGGCTACACCGTC.

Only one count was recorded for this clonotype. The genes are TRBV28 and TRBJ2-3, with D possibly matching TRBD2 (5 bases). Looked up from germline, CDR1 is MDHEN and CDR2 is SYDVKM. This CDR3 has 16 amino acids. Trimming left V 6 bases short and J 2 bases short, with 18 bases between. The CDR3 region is CASRPDYGYTTDTQYF. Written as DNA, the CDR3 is TGTGCCAGCAGACCTGACTACGGCTATACCACAGATACGCAGTATTTT.

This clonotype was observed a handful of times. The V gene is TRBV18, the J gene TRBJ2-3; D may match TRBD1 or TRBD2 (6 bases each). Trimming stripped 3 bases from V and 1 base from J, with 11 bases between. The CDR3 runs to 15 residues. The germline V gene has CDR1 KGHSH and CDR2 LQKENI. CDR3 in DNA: TGTGCCAGCTCACCTGACCGGGGGCGCACAGATACGCAGTATTTT. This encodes CASSPDRGRTDTQYF.

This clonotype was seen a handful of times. The CDR3 protein is CASSLYEGSGNTIYF. The CDR3 DNA is TGTGCCAGCAGCTTATACGAGGGCTCTGGAAACACCATATATTTT. The rearrangement links TRBV7-9 to TRBJ1-3; the D is unclear. V was clipped by 2 bases and J by 0 bases, with 8 bases between them. This CDR3 spans 15 amino acids. The germline V gene encodes CDR1 SEHNR and CDR2 FQNEAQ (reference sequence). The variable domain in full, with the rest retrieved from reference TRBV7-9 and TRBJ1-3, is DTGVSQNPRHKITKRGQNVTFRCDPISEHNRLYWYRQTLGQGPEFLTYFQNEAQLEKSRLLSDRFSAERPKGSFSTLEIQRTEQGDSAMYLCASSLYEGSGNTIYFGEGSWLTVV.

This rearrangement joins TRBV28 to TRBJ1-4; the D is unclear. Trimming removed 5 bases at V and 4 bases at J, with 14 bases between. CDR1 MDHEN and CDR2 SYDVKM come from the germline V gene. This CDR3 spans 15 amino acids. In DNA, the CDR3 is TGTGCCAGCAGTCACCCAAGCCCTTATAATGAAAAACTGTTTTTT. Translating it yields CASSHPSPYNEKLFF.

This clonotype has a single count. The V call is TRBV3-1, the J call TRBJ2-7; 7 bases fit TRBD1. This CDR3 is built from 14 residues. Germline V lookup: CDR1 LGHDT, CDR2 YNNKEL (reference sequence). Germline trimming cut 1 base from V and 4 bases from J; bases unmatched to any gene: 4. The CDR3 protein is CASSQAGTAYEQYF. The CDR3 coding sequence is TGTGCCAGCAGCCAAGCGGGGACAGCATACGAGCAGTACTTC.

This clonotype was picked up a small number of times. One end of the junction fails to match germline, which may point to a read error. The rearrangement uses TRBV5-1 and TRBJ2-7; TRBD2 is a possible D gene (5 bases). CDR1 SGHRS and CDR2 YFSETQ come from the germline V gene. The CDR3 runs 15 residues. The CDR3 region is CASSLGGRGSYEQYF. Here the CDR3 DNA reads TGTGCCAGCAGCTTAGGTGGGAGAGGTTCCTACGAGCAGTACTTC.

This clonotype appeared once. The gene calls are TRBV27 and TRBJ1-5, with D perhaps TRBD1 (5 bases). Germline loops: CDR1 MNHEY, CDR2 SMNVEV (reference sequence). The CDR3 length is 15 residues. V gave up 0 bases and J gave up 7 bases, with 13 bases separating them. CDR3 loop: CASSLSMARGQPQHF. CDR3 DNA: TGTGCCAGCAGTTTATCGATGGCGAGGGGACAGCCCCAGCATTTT.

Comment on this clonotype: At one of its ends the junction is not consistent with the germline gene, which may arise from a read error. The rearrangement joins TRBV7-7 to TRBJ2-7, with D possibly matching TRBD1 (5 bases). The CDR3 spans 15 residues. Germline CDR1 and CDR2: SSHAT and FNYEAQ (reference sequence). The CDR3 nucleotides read TGTGCTAGCAGCTTGACGTCAGGGCCTTCCTACGAGCAGTACTTC. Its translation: CASSLTSGPSYEQYF.

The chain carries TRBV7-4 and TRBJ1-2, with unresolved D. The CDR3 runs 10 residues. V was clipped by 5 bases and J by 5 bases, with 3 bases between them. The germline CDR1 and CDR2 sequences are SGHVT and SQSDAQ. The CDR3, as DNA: TGTGCCAGCAGCCCGTATGGCTACACCTTC. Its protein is CASSPYGYTF.

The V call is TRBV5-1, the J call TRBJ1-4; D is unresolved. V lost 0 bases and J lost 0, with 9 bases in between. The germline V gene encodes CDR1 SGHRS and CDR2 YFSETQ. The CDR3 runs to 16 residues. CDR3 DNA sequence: TGCGCCAGCAGCTTGGGAGTAGCCGCAACTAATGAAAAACTGTTTTTT. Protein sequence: CASSLGVAATNEKLFF.

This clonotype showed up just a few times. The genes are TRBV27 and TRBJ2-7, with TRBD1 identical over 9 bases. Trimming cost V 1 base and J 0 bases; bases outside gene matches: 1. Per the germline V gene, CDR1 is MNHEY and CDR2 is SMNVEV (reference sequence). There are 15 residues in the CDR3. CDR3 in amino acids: CASSLYRGLSYEQYF. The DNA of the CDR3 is TGTGCCAGCAGTTTATACAGGGGGCTCTCCTACGAGCAGTACTTC.

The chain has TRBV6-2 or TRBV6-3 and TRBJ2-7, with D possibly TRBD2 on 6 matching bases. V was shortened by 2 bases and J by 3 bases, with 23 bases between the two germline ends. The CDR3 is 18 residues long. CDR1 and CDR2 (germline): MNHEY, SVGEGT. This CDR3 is CASSYERGRRGLGYEQYF. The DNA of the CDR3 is TGTGCCAGCAGTTACGAAAGGGGACGGCGGGGTTTGGGCTACGAGCAGTACTTC.

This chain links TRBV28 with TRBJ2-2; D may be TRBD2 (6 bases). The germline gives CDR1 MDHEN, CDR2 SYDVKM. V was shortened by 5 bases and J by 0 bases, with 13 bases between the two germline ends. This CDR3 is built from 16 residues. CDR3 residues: CASSRSGKTNTGELFF. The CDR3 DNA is TGTGCCAGCAGTCGTAGCGGCAAGACGAACACCGGGGAGCTGTTTTTT.

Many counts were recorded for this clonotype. The CDR3 spells CASSLGTGSGYTF. CDR3 DNA: TGTGCCAGCAGCTTAGGCACGGGGAGTGGCTACACCTTC. The chain combines TRBV7-6 with TRBJ1-2; D uncertain. The germline V gene encodes CDR1 SGHVS and CDR2 FNYEAQ. The CDR3 sequence is 13 residues long. Trimming took off 1 base at V and 7 bases at J, with 10 bases between the two ends.

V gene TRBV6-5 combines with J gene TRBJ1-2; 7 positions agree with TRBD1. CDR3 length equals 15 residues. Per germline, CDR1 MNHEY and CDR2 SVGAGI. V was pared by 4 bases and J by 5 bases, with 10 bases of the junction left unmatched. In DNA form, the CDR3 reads TGTGCCAGCAGTTCGCCCTGGGACAGACATTATGGCTACACCTTC. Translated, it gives CASSSPWDRHYGYTF.

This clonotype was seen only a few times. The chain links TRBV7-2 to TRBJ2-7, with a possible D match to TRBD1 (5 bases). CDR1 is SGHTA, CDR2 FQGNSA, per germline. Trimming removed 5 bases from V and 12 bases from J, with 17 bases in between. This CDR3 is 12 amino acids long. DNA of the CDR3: TGTGCCAGCAGCACCGAAACCAGGGTGCTGTACTTC. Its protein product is CASSTETRVLYF.

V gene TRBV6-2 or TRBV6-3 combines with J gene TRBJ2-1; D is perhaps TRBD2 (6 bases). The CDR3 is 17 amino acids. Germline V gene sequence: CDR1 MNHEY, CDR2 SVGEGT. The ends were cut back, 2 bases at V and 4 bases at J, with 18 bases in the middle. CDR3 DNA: TGTGCCAGCAGTTACCCGGTCCTCGGCGGGAAATACAATGAGCAGTTCTTC. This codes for CASSYPVLGGKYNEQFF.

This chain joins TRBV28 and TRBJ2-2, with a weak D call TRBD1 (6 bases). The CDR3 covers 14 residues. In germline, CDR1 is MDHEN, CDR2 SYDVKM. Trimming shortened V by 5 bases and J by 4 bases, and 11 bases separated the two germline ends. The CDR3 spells CASSRTAITGELFF. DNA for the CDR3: TGTGCCAGCAGTCGGACAGCGATCACCGGGGAGCTGTTTTTT. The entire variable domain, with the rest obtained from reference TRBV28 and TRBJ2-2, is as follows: DVKVTQSSRYLVKRTGEKVFLECVQDMDHENMFWYRQDPGLGLRLIYFSYDVKMKEKGDIPEGYSVSREKKERFSLILESASTNQTSMYLCASSRTAITGELFFGEGSRLTVL.

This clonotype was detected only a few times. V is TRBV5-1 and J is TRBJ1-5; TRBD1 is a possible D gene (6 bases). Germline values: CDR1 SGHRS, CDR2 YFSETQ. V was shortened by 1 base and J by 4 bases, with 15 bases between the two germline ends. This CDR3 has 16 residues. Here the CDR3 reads CASSLIPGAGNQPQHF. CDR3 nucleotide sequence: TGCGCCAGCAGCTTGATCCCGGGGGCAGGGAATCAGCCCCAGCATTTT.

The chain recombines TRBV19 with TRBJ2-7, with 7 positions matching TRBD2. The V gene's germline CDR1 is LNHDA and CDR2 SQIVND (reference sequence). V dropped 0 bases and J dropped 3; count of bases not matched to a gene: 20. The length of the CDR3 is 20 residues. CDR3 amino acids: CASSIDLNGISGGKGYEQYF. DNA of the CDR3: TGTGCCAGTAGTATAGATCTTAACGGGATCTCGGGAGGAAAGGGCTACGAGCAGTACTTC. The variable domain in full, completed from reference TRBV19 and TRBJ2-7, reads DGGITQSPKYLFRKEGQNVTLSCEQNLNHDAMYWYRQDPGQGLRLIYYSQIVNDFQKGDIAEGYSVSREKKESFPLTVTSAQKNPTAFYLCASSIDLNGISGGKGYEQYFGPGTRLTVT.